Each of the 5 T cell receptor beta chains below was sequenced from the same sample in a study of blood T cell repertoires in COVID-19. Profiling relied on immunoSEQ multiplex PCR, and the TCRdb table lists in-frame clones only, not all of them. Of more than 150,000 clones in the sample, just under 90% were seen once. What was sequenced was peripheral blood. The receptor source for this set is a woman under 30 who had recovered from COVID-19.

Written as DNA, the CDR3 is TGTGCCAGCAGTGATTCGGCTAGCGAAGCCAAAAACATTCAGTACTTC. Amino acid sequence: CASSDSASEAKNIQYF. V usage is TRBV2 and J usage is TRBJ2-4, with a possible D match to TRBD2 (6 bases). The CDR3 is 16 residues long. Germline V gene lookup returns CDR1 SNHLY and CDR2 FYNNEI. V lost 3 bases, J lost 0 bases, and 12 bases lay in between.

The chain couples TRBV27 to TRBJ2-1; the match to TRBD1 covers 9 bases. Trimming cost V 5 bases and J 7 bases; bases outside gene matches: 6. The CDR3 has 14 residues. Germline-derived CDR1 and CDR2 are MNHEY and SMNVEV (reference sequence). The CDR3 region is CASSPVDRGNEQFF. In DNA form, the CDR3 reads TGTGCCAGCAGTCCCGTGGACAGGGGAAATGAGCAGTTCTTC.

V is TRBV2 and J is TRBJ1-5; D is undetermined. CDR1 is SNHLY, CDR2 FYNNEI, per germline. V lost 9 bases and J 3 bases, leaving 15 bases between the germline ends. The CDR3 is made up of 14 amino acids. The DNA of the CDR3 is TGTGCCAGTGGAGCCGACGGACTCAATCAGCCCCAGCATTTT. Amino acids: CASGADGLNQPQHF.

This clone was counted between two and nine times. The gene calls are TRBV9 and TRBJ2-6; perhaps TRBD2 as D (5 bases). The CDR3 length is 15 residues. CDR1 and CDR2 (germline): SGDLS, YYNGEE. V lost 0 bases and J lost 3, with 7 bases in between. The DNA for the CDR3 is TGTGCCAGCAGCGTAGGAGGGCGTGGGGCCAACGTCCTGACTTTC. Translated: CASSVGGRGANVLTF.

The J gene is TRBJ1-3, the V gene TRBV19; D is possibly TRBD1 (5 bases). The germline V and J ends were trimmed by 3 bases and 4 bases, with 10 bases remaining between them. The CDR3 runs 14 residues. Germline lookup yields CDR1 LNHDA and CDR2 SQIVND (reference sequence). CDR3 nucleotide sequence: TGTGCCAGTAGTATCAACAGGATAGGAAACACCATATATTTT. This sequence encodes CASSINRIGNTIYF.